This TCR beta chain was sequenced for a study of blood T cell repertoires in COVID-19. Across the whole study: Acute and convalescent COVID-19 specimens originated in the United States, Italy and Spain.

Clones were sequenced by immunoSEQ multiplex PCR, and TCRdb holds only the in-frame ones, with some missing. This sample has 130,000 or so clones; 88% occur once, and the top ten carry under 12%. The CDR3 totals 19 residues. Germline assignment: CDR1 GTSNPN and CDR2 SVGIG (reference sequence). V gave up 6 bases and J gave up 0 bases; unmatched junction bases: 14. Sample: peripheral blood. The chain links TRBV30 to TRBJ2-2, with 12 bases matching TRBD2. This sequence originates from a man between 60 and 70 years old with active or convalescent COVID-19. The CDR3: CACLRQGLAGKANTGELFF. The DNA for the CDR3 is TGTGCCTGCTTAAGACAGGGACTAGCGGGCAAAGCGAACACCGGGGAGCTGTTTTTT.